This passage covers 3 T cell receptor beta chains from one sample sequenced in a study of cytomegalovirus exposure and HLA in healthy donors. Both 60 Vbeta primers and 13 Jbeta primers went into the PCR. Generated by immunoSEQ multiplex PCR, the TCRdb table keeps only in-frame clones and is missing some. The repertoire consists of about 140,000 clones, with 70% to 85% occurring once and the leading ten covering 1.5% to 2%. Sample: PBMCs. The origin of the receptors is a man aged 35 to 55 in good health and CMV-seronegative.

The chain couples TRBV7-9 to TRBJ2-1, with a tentative D call TRBD2 (5 bases). V was cut by 3 bases and J by 7 bases, with 13 bases left in between. The CDR3 runs 14 residues. Germline CDR1 and CDR2: SEHNR and FQNEAQ (reference sequence). CDR3 amino acids: CASSFRTDWNEQFF. The CDR3 DNA reads TGTGCCAGCAGCTTTAGGACTGATTGGAATGAGCAGTTCTTC.

The genes are TRBV6-1 and TRBJ2-3, with a weak D call TRBD2 (6 bases). CDR1 is MNHNS and CDR2 is SASEGT in the germline V gene. This CDR3 is built from 14 residues. V dropped 7 bases and J dropped 5 bases, with 16 bases sitting between them. The DNA for the CDR3 is TGTGCCAGCATTTTCGGGGGAGACGGAGATACGCAGTATTTT. As protein: CASIFGGDGDTQYF.

The rearrangement uses TRBV21-1 and TRBJ2-1; no check of the table's D call, TRBD2, against the DNA was made. TRBV21-1 has pseudogene status. The CDR3 totals 17 residues. The CDR3 region has the DNA TGTGCCAGCAGCAAAGGGAGGCTAGCGGGGACTTACAATGAGCAGTTCTTC. Protein sequence: CASSKGRLAGTYNEQFF.